This T cell receptor (beta chain) was observed in a study of blood T cells in healthy people across ages. Points from the study as a whole: The authors considered diversity estimates from one million T cells to be underestimates.

A word on this clonotype: Antigen: not known.

After removal of 4 bases from V and 5 bases from J, the junction contained 8 bases not matched to a gene. The CDR3 covers 15 residues. CDR1 is DFQATT, CDR2 SNEGSKA, per germline (reference sequence). A second PCR of about 7 to 12 cycles used a sample-barcoded 5' primer and a J-beta primer mix. MiXCR, applied by TCRdb to the 5' RACE reads, yields one record per CDR3 protein. The top ten clones hold around 4% of a sample with 1.4 million or so distinct CDR3 sequences, approximately 39% of them seen once. This clonotype originated in a woman aged 18-29 years in good health. The material sequenced was blood. The J gene is TRBJ2-1, the V gene TRBV20-1, with 10 bases lining up with TRBD2. The CDR3 sequence: CSAKAGLAADNEQFF. For the CDR3, the DNA is TGCAGTGCTAAAGCCGGACTAGCGGCTGACAATGAGCAGTTCTTC.